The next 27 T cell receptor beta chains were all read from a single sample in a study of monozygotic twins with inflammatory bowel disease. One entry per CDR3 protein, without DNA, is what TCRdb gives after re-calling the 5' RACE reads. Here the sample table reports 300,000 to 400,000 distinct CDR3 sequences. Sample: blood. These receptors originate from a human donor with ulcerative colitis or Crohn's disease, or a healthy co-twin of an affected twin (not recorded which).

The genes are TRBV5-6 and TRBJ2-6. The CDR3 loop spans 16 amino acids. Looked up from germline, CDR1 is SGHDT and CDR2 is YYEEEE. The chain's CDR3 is CASSLATGSGANVLTF. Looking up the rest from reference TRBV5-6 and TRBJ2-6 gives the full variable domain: DAGVTQSPTHLIKTRGQQVTLRCSPKSGHDTVSWYQQALGQGPQFIFQYYEEEERQRGNFPDRFSGHQFPNYSSELNVNALLLGDSALYLCASSLATGSGANVLTFGAGSRLTVL.

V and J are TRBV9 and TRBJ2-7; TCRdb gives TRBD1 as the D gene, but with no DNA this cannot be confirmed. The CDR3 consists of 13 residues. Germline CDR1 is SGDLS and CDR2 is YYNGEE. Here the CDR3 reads CASSAREDYEQYF.

CDR3 sequence: CASSGGDRGRILNTQYF. V usage is TRBV7-3 and J usage is TRBJ2-3; TCRdb calls TRBD1, which cannot be checked without DNA. The germline gives CDR1 SGHTA, CDR2 FQGTGA. The CDR3 length is 17 residues.

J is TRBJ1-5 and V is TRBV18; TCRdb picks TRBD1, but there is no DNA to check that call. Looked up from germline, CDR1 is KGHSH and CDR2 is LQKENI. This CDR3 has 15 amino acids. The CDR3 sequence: CASSPGQVTTQPQHF.

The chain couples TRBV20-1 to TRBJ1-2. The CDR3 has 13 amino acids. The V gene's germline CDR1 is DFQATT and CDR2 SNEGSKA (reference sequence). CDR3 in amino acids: CSAREGLNYGYTF.

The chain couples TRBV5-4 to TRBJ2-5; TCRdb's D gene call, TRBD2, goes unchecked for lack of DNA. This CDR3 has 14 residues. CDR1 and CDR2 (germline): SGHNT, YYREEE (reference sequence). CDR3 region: CASQSGGALETQYF.

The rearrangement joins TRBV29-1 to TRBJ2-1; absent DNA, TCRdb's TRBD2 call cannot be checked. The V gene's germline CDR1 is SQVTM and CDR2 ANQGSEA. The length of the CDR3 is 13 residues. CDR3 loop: CSVGTSGSSGQFF.

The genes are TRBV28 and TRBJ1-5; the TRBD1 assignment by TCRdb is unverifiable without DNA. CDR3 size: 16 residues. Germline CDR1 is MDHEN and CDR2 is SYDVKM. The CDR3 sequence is CATGGKWTGFGQPQHF.

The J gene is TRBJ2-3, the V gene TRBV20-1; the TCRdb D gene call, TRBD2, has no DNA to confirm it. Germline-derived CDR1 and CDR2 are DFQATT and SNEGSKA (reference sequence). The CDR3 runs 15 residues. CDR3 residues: CSAPSSNYLTDTQYF.

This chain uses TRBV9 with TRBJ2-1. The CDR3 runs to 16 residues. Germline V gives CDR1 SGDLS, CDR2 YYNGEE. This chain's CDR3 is CASSTQPRTTYNEQFF.

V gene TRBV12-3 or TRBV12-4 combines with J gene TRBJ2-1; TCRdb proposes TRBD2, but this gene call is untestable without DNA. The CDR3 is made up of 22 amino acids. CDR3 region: CASSLTPSGGSLFISSYNEQFF.

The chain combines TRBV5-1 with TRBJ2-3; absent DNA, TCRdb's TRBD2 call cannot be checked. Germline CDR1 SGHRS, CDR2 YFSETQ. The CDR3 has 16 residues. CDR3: CASTSLPHQGTDTQYF.

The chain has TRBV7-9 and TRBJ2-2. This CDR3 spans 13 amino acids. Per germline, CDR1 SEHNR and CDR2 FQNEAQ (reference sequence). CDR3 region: CASSLDVSGELFF.

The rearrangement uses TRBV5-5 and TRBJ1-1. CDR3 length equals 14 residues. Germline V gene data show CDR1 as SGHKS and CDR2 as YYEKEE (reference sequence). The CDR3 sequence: CASSLRGTGTEAFF. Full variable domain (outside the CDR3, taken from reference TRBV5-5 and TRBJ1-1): DAGVTQSPTHLIKTRGQQVTLRCSPISGHKSVSWYQQVLGQGPQFIFQYYEKEERGRGNFPDRFSARQFPNYSSELNVNALLLGDSALYLCASSLRGTGTEAFFGQGTRLTVV.

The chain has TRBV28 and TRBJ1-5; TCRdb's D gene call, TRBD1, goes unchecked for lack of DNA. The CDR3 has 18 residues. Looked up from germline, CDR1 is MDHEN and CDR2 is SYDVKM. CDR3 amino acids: CASSLRGGQGVTRQPQHF. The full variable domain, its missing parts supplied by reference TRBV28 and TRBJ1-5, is DVKVTQSSRYLVKRTGEKVFLECVQDMDHENMFWYRQDPGLGLRLIYFSYDVKMKEKGDIPEGYSVSREKKERFSLILESASTNQTSMYLCASSLRGGQGVTRQPQHFGDGTRLSIL.

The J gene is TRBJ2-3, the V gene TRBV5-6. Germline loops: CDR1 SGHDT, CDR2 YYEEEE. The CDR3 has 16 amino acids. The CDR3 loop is CASSLLRGGDTDTQYF. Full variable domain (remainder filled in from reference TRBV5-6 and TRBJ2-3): DAGVTQSPTHLIKTRGQQVTLRCSPKSGHDTVSWYQQALGQGPQFIFQYYEEEERQRGNFPDRFSGHQFPNYSSELNVNALLLGDSALYLCASSLLRGGDTDTQYFGPGTRLTVL.

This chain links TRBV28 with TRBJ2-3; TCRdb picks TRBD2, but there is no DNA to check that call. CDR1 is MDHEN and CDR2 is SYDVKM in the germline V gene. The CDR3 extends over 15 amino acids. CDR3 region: CASRGTGGPSHTQYF.

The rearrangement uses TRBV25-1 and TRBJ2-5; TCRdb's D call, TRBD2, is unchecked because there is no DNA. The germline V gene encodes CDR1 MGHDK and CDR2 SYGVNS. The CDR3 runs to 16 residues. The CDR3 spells CASSESMTSFRETQYF.

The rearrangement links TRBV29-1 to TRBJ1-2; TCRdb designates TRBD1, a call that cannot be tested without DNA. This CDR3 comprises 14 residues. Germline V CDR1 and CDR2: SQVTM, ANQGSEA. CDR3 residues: CSVRDSQLNYGYTF. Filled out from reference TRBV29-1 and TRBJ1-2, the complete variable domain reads SAVISQKPSRDICQRGTSLTIQCQVDSQVTMMFWYRQQPGQSLTLIATANQGSEATYESGFVIDKFPISRPNLTFSTLTVSNMSPEDSSIYLCSVRDSQLNYGYTFGSGTRLTVV.

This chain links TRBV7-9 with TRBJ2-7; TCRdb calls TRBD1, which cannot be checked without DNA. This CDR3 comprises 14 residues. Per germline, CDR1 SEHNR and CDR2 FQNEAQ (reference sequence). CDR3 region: CASSPGQGIHEQYF.

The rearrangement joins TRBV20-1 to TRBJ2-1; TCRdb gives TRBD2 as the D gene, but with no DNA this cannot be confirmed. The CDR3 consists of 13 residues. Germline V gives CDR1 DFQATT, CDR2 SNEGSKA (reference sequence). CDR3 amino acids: CSAWWAGSNEQFF.

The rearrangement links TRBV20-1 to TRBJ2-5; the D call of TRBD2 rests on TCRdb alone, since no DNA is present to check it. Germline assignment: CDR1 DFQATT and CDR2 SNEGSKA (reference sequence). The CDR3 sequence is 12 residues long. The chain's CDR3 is CSARLVKETQYF.

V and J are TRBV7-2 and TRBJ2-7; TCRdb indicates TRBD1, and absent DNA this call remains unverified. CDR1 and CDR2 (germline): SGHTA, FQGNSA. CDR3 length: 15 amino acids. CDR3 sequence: CASSSVGGKTYEQYF.

The CDR3 loop is CASSSQGPSYEQYF. The gene calls are TRBV12-3 or TRBV12-4 and TRBJ2-7; TCRdb indicates TRBD1, and absent DNA this call remains unverified. The CDR3 spans 14 residues.

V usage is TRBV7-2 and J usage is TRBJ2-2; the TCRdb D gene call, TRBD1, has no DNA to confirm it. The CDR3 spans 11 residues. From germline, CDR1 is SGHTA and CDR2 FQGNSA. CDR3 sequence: CASPRAGELFF.

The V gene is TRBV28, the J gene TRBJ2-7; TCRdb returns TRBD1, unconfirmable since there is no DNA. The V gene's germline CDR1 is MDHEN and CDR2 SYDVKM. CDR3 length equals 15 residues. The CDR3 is CASSYPRESDHEQYF. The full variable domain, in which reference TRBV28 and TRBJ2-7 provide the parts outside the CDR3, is DVKVTQSSRYLVKRTGEKVFLECVQDMDHENMFWYRQDPGLGLRLIYFSYDVKMKEKGDIPEGYSVSREKKERFSLILESASTNQTSMYLCASSYPRESDHEQYFGPGTRLTVT.

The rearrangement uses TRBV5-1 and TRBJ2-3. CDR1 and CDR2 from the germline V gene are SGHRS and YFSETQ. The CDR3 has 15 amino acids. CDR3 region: CASSSGKASTDTQYF. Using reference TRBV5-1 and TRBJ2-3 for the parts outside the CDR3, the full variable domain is KAGVTQTPRYLIKTRGQQVTLSCSPISGHRSVSWYQQTPGQGLQFLFEYFSETQRNKGNFPGRFSGRQFSNSRSEMNVSTLELGDSALYLCASSSGKASTDTQYFGPGTRLTVL.